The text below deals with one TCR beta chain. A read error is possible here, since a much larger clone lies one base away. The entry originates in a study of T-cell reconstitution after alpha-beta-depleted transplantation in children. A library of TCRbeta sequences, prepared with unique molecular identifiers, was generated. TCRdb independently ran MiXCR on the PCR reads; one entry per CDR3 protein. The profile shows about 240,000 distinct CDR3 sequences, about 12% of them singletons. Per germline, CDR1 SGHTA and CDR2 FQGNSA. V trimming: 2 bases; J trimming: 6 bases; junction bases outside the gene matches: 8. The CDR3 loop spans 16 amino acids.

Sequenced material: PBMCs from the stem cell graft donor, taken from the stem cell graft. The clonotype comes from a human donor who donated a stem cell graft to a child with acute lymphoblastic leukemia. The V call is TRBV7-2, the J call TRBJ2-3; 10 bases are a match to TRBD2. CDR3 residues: CASSLRASGRSDTQYF. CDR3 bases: TGTGCCAGCAGCTTAAGGGCTAGCGGGAGATCTGATACGCAGTATTTT.